The TCR beta chain described here comes from a study of T cells in Graves' hyperthyroidism and ophthalmopathy. This clonotype has only a few counts. Its antigen remains unknown. Study-wide points: Blood also carried most thyroid clonotypes expanded above 0.001. From stable hyperthyroidism, ophthalmopathy was set apart by a 13 V-J model.

Amplification of TCR beta CDR3 regions used RNA as the template. The TCR CDR3 first-round RT-PCR relied on the HTBI primer set. TCRdb itself ran the multiplex PCR reads through MiXCR, one entry per CDR3 protein. The sample records 500,000 to 550,000 distinct CDR3 sequences, 15% to 20% being singletons. What was sequenced was blood. This TCR came from a man aged 35-49 years with Graves' ophthalmopathy.

CDR3 sequence: CASGSETALYNEQFF. CDR3 nucleotides: TGTGCCAGTGGCTCCGAGACTGCACTCTACAATGAGCAGTTCTTC. This sequence joins TRBV19 and TRBJ2-1; D ambiguous. CDR3 size: 15 residues. V lost 8 bases and J lost 3, with 17 bases in between. The V gene's germline CDR1 is LNHDA and CDR2 SQIVND (reference sequence). Complete variable domain (other parts from reference TRBV19 and TRBJ2-1): DGGITQSPKYLFRKEGQNVTLSCEQNLNHDAMYWYRQDPGQGLRLIYYSQIVNDFQKGDIAEGYSVSREKKESFPLTVTSAQKNPTAFYLCASGSETALYNEQFFGPGTRLTVL.